Each of the 22 T cell receptor beta chains below was sequenced from the same sample in a study of cytomegalovirus exposure and HLA in healthy donors. The PCR employed 60 Vbeta primers together with 13 Jbeta primers. TCRdb's table, derived via immunoSEQ multiplex PCR, lists solely in-frame clones and lacks some. The repertoire includes some 180,000 clones, more than 75% of them detected once, and more than 1.5% sits in the top ten. What was sequenced was PBMCs. Every receptor here comes from a man aged 40-55 years in good health and CMV-seronegative.

J is TRBJ2-7 and V is TRBV11-3; 10 bases fit TRBD1. Trimming removed 6 bases from V and 0 bases from J; junction bases left unmatched: 5. The CDR3 is 15 amino acids. Germline values: CDR1 SGHNT, CDR2 YENEEA. The CDR3: CASSSGQGRSYEQYF. The CDR3 nucleotides read TGTGCCAGCAGTTCGGGACAGGGGCGCTCCTACGAGCAGTACTTC.

V is TRBV9 and J is TRBJ2-7; a weak D match, TRBD2 (5 bases). Germline V gene data show CDR1 as SGDLS and CDR2 as YYNGEE. Trimming cost V 0 bases and J 6 bases, with 16 bases left between them. The CDR3 contains 15 residues. The CDR3, as DNA: TGTGCCAGCAGCGTAGCTGGGAGCGAACTCTCCGAGCAGTACTTC. Translation gives CASSVAGSELSEQYF.

This clone has just one count. This rearrangement joins TRBV28 to TRBJ1-3, with TRBD1 as a possible D gene (6 bases). Germline V lookup: CDR1 MDHEN, CDR2 SYDVKM. The CDR3 is 14 residues long. V dropped 6 bases and J dropped 4 bases, with 13 bases sitting between them. The CDR3 region has the DNA TGTGCCAGCAGCGAGGGGGGGGCCGGAAACACCATATATTTT. Amino acid sequence: CASSEGGAGNTIYF. Combining the CDR3 with reference TRBV28 and TRBJ1-3 gives the whole variable domain DVKVTQSSRYLVKRTGEKVFLECVQDMDHENMFWYRQDPGLGLRLIYFSYDVKMKEKGDIPEGYSVSREKKERFSLILESASTNQTSMYLCASSEGGAGNTIYFGEGSWLTVV.

The chain has TRBV9 and TRBJ2-1; 9 nucleotides align to TRBD2. Per germline, CDR1 SGDLS and CDR2 YYNGEE. The V segment lost 3 bases and the J segment 6 bases; nucleotides outside the gene matches: 7. This CDR3 contains 15 residues. CDR3 sequence (DNA): TGTGCCAGCAGCGCGCCCGGGACTAGCTTCAATGAGCAGTTCTTC. This gives the protein CASSAPGTSFNEQFF.

The gene calls are TRBV28 and TRBJ2-6, with 9 bases identical to TRBD1. The CDR3 totals 17 residues. Germline V gene lookup returns CDR1 MDHEN and CDR2 SYDVKM. With V trimmed by 6 bases and J by 3 bases, 9 bases remained unmatched. The DNA for the CDR3 is TGTGCCAGCAGCAGGGGGGGGACAGGGTTTGGGGCCAACGTCCTGACTTTC. Protein sequence: CASSRGGTGFGANVLTF.

The V and J genes are TRBV28 and TRBJ1-5, with a possible D match to TRBD1 (6 bases). From germline, CDR1 is MDHEN and CDR2 SYDVKM. There are 15 residues in the CDR3. The V gene lost 6 bases and the J gene lost 1 base, with 13 bases spanning the gap. The CDR3 DNA reads TGTGCCAGCAGGCAGTGGGGGCAAAGCAATCAGCCCCAGCATTTT. Protein sequence: CASRQWGQSNQPQHF.

This chain links TRBV11-2 with TRBJ2-2; the match to TRBD2 covers 12 bases. CDR1 and CDR2 from the germline V gene are SGHAT and FQNNGV. The CDR3 has 15 residues. V lost 3 bases, J lost 6 bases, and 2 bases stayed unmatched. The CDR3 DNA is TGTGCCAGCAGCTTTCTAGCGGGGGGGGCCGGGGAGCTGTTTTTT. Translating it yields CASSFLAGGAGELFF.

The chain has TRBV7-9 and TRBJ2-7; TRBD2 agrees at 9 bases. Germline loops: CDR1 SEHNR, CDR2 FQNEAQ (reference sequence). This CDR3 region has 14 residues. Losses at the gene ends were 5 bases for V and 2 bases for J; bases not matched to a gene: 4. DNA for the CDR3: TGTGCCAGCAGCGGCGGGAGGGACCCCTACGAGCAGTACTTC. This codes for CASSGGRDPYEQYF.

The chain joins TRBV4-2 to TRBJ2-7; 9 bases line up with TRBD1. After removal of 3 bases from V and 4 bases from J, the junction contained 10 bases not matched to a gene. The CDR3 has 16 residues. CDR1 is LGHNA and CDR2 is YNFKEQ in the germline V gene. The CDR3: CASSQEPGQGGYEQYF. In nucleotides, the CDR3 is TGTGCCAGCAGCCAGGAACCGGGACAGGGAGGTTACGAGCAGTACTTC.

The J gene is TRBJ2-7, the V gene TRBV5-1; D may be TRBD1 (6 bases). Looked up from germline, CDR1 is SGHRS and CDR2 is YFSETQ. The CDR3 spans 13 residues. V lost 3 bases, J lost 3 bases, and 10 bases lay in between. The CDR3, as DNA: TGCGCCAGCAGCTCCGGACAGAACTACGAGCAGTACTTC. It encodes CASSSGQNYEQYF.

The chain combines TRBV2 with TRBJ2-3, with 8 bases lining up with TRBD2. The CDR3 sequence is 14 residues long. Trimming cost V 3 bases and J 3 bases; bases outside gene matches: 2. The V gene's germline CDR1 is SNHLY and CDR2 FYNNEI. CDR3 protein: CASSETGGTDTQYF. Here the CDR3 DNA reads TGTGCCAGCAGTGAGACGGGGGGGACAGATACGCAGTATTTT.

This chain joins TRBV29-1 and TRBJ1-1, with no clear D. Germline V gene data show CDR1 as SQVTM and CDR2 as ANQGSEA. Trimming removed 3 bases at V and 3 bases at J, with 5 bases between. The CDR3 contains 11 residues. This chain's CDR3 is CSVDQYTEAFF. The CDR3 coding sequence is TGCAGCGTTGACCAGTACACTGAAGCTTTCTTT.

This chain connects TRBV9 to TRBJ2-2; D remains ambiguous. The V gene lost 2 bases and the J gene lost 1 base, with 9 bases spanning the gap. This CDR3 has 15 amino acids. The V gene's germline CDR1 is SGDLS and CDR2 YYNGEE. The CDR3 DNA sequence: TGTGCCAGCAGCGTTAGCAGTTGGAACACCGGGGAGCTGTTTTTT. It encodes CASSVSSWNTGELFF.

This clone has only a few counts. V and J are TRBV25-1 and TRBJ2-7, with D tentatively TRBD1 (5 bases). The CDR3 extends over 13 amino acids. The germline V gene has CDR1 MGHDK and CDR2 SYGVNS. The V end was cut by 8 bases, the J end by 7 bases, with 18 bases between. For the CDR3, the DNA is TGTGCCAGCGGATCACAGGTCTTTGGGGAGCAGTACTTC. Translation: CASGSQVFGEQYF.

Here the CDR3 reads CASSLTSGTGELFF. CDR3 in DNA: TGCGCCAGCAGCCTGACTAGCGGCACCGGGGAGCTGTTTTTT. The chain uses TRBV5-1 and TRBJ2-2, with 9 positions matching TRBD2. Germline V gene lookup returns CDR1 SGHRS and CDR2 YFSETQ. The V gene end was trimmed by 4 bases and the J gene end by 4 bases; junction bases not matched to a gene: 2. This CDR3 has 14 amino acids. Filled out from reference TRBV5-1 and TRBJ2-2, the complete variable domain reads KAGVTQTPRYLIKTRGQQVTLSCSPISGHRSVSWYQQTPGQGLQFLFEYFSETQRNKGNFPGRFSGRQFSNSRSEMNVSTLELGDSALYLCASSLTSGTGELFFGEGSRLTVL.

The chain has TRBV30 and TRBJ1-5; the D gene is possibly TRBD1 (6 bases). V shed 0 bases and J shed 2 bases, with 11 bases lying between them. The CDR3 totals 15 residues. Looked up from germline, CDR1 is GTSNPN and CDR2 is SVGIG (reference sequence). As DNA, the CDR3 is TGTGCCTGGAGTGTAAGGGGGTTCGGCAATCAGCCCCAGCATTTT. Amino acid sequence: CAWSVRGFGNQPQHF.

V is TRBV7-3 and J is TRBJ2-1; D is ambiguous. The V gene lost 5 bases and the J gene lost 5 bases, with 19 bases spanning the gap. CDR1 SGHTA and CDR2 FQGTGA come from the germline V gene. This CDR3 contains 16 residues. CDR3 protein: CASSATPVLFNNEQFF. The CDR3 DNA reads as TGTGCCAGCAGCGCTACGCCCGTTTTATTCAACAATGAGCAGTTCTTC.

The V and J genes are TRBV13 and TRBJ2-7; 12 bases match TRBD2. The germline gives CDR1 PRHDT, CDR2 FYEKMQ (reference sequence). This CDR3 comprises 19 residues. V shed 2 bases, J shed 1 base, and the junction held 12 bases outside the gene matches. Here the CDR3 reads CASSLTGRLAGVLSYEQYF. The DNA for the CDR3 is TGTGCCAGCAGCTTAACAGGTCGACTAGCGGGAGTGCTATCCTACGAGCAGTACTTC.

The chain joins TRBV14 to TRBJ2-3; possible D gene TRBD2, 5 bases. V shed 4 bases and J shed 6 bases, with 23 bases lying between them. The length of the CDR3 is 17 residues. Per the germline V gene, CDR1 is SGHDN and CDR2 is FVKESK. In nucleotides, the CDR3 is TGTGCCAGCAGCCCCGCATCGGCTAGCTGGCTGCGGGATACGCAGTATTTT. Residues: CASSPASASWLRDTQYF. The full variable domain, its missing parts supplied by reference TRBV14 and TRBJ2-3, is EAGVTQFPSHSVIEKGQTVTLRCDPISGHDNLYWYRRVMGKEIKFLLHFVKESKQDESGMPNNRFLAERTGGTYSTLKVQPAELEDSGVYFCASSPASASWLRDTQYFGPGTRLTVL.

In its sample, this clone was seen once. J is TRBJ1-2 and V is TRBV5-1; TRBD1 agrees at 10 bases. Trimming cost V 3 bases and J 7 bases; bases outside gene matches: 0. Germline V CDR1 and CDR2: SGHRS, YFSETQ. This CDR3 is built from 12 residues. The CDR3 coding sequence is TGCGCCAGCAGCTGGGACAGGGGTGGCTACACCTTC. It specifies CASSWDRGGYTF.

The chain links TRBV6-6 to TRBJ2-7; TRBD1 agrees at 8 bases. Per germline, CDR1 MNHNY and CDR2 SVGAGI (reference sequence). Germline trimming cut 0 bases from V and 2 bases from J; bases unmatched to any gene: 0. The CDR3 is 14 amino acids. DNA for the CDR3: TGTGCCAGCAGTTACTCGACAGGGGCCTACGAGCAGTACTTC. This gives the protein CASSYSTGAYEQYF.

The rearrangement links TRBV6-5 to TRBJ1-5; 9 bases align to TRBD1. Germline CDR1 and CDR2: MNHEY and SVGAGI. The CDR3 totals 15 residues. The V segment lost 5 bases and the J segment 3 bases; nucleotides outside the gene matches: 5. DNA for the CDR3: TGTGCCAGCAGTACGCGGACAGGGGCCAATCAGCCCCAGCATTTT. Its protein is CASSTRTGANQPQHF.